A single T cell receptor (beta chain) is shown here with its context. Its antigen remains unidentified. The data were obtained in a study of blood T cells in healthy people across ages. A J-beta primer mix and a sample-barcoded 5' primer were used in a second PCR of roughly 7 to 12 cycles. TCRdb reprocessed the 5' RACE reads with MiXCR, giving one entry per CDR3 protein. This table holds over a million distinct CDR3 sequences, 55% to 75% found once. Whole-study results and caveats: No conclusive comparison of naive versus antigen-experienced cells was possible with unsorted PBMCs.

The CDR3 sequence is 13 residues long. Germline CDR1 is ENHRY and CDR2 is SYGVKD. V was trimmed by 11 bases and J by 0 bases, leaving 8 bases between them. This receptor was taken from a man younger than 35 in good health. The V call is TRBV10-3, the J call TRBJ2-6; D possibly corresponds to TRBD1 (5 bases). Sequences were obtained from blood. CDR3 DNA sequence: TGTGCCGCAGACAGCTCTGGGGCCAACGTCCTGACTTTC. Translation: CAADSSGANVLTF.